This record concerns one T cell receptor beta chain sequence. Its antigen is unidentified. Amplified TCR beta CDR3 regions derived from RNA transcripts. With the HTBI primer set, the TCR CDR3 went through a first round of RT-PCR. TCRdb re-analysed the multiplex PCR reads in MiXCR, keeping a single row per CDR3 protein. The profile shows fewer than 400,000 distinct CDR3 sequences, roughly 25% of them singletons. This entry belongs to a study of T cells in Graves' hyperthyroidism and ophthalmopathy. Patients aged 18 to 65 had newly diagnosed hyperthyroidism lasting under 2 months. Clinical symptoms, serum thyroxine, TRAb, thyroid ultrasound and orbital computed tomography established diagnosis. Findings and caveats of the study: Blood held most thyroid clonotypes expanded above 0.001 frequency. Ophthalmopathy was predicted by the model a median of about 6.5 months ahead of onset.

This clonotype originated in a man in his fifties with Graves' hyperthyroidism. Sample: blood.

The CDR3 DNA reads TGTGCCAGCAGGTCAGGGGCCTACAATGAGCAGTTCTTC. Translating gives CASRSGAYNEQFF. The chain combines TRBV3-1 with TRBJ2-1, with D perhaps TRBD1 (6 bases). Germline V gives CDR1 LGHDT, CDR2 YNNKEL (reference sequence). This CDR3 is 13 amino acids long. V gave up 6 bases and J gave up 2 bases, with 8 bases separating them.